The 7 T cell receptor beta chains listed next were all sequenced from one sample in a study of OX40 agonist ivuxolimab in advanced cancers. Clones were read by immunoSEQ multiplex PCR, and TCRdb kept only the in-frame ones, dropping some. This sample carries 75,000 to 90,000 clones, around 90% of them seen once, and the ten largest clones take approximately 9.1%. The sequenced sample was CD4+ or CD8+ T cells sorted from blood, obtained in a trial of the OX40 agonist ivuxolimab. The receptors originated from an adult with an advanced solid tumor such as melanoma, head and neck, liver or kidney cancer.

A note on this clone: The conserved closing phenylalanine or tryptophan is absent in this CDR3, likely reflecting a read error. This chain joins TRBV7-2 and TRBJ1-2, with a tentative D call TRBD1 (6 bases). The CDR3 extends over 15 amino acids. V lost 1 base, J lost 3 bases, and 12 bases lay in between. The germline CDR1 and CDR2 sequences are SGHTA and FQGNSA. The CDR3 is CASSLDQTGYYGYTL. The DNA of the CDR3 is TGTGCCAGCAGCTTAGATCAGACAGGATACTATGGCTACACCCTC.

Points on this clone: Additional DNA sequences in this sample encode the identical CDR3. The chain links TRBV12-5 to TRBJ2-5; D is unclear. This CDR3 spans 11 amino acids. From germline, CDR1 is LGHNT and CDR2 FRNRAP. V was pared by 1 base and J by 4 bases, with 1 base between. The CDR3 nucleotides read TGTGCTAGTGGTTTGGGAGAGACCCAGTACTTC. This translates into CASGLGETQYF.

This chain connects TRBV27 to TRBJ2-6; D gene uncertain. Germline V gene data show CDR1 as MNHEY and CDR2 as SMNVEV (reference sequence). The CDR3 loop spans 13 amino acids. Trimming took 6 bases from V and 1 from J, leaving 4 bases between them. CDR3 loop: CASRGSGANVLTF. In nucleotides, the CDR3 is TGTGCCAGCAGAGGTTCTGGGGCCAACGTCCTGACTTTC.

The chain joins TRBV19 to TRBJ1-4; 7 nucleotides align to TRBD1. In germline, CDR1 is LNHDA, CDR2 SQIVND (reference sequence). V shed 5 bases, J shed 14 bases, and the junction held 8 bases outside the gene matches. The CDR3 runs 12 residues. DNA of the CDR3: TGTGCCAGTAGTGCTAGACAGGGTATGCTGTTTTTT. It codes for CASSARQGMLFF.

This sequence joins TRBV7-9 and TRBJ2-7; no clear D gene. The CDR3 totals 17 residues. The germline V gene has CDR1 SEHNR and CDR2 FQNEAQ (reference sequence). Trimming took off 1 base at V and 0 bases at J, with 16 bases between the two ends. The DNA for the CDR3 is TGTGCCAGCAGCTTAGTAGTCCTTTATCGTGGCTCCTACGAGCAGTACTTC. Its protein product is CASSLVVLYRGSYEQYF.

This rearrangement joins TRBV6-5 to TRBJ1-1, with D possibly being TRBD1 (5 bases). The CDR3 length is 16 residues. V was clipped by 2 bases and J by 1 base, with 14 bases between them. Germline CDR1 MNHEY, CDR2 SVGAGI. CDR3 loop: CASSYLRTRQNTEAFF. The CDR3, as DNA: TGTGCCAGCAGTTACCTAAGGACACGGCAGAACACTGAAGCTTTCTTT.

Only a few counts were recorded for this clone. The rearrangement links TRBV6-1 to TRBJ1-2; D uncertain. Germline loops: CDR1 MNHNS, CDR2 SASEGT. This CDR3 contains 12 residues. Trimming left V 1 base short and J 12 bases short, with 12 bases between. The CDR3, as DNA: TGTGCCAGCAGTGAAGGACGGATGAGGGACACCTTC. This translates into CASSEGRMRDTF.